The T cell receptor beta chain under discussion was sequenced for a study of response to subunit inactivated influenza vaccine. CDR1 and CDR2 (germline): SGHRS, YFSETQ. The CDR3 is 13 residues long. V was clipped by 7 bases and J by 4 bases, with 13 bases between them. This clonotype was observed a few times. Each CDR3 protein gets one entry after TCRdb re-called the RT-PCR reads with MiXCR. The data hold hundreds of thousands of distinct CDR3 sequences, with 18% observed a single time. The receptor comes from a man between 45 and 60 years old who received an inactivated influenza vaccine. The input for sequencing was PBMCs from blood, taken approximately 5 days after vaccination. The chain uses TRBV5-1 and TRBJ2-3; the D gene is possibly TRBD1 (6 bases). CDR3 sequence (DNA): TGCGCCAGCGGTGGGGGCTCCCCAGATACGCAGTATTTT. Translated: CASGGGSPDTQYF.